Presented here are 27 T cell receptor beta chains from one specimen sequenced in a study of Ad26.COV2.S vaccination and SARS-CoV-2 variants. Some clones are missing from TCRdb's copy, which holds only in-frame ones; the method was immunoSEQ multiplex PCR. This sample has hundreds of thousands of clones, with around 86% found just once. Treatment: approximately 18 received Ad26.COV2.S at low or high dose, single or two shots; five or six received placebo; per-sample allocation not given. Material that was analyzed had been drawn on day 63 after the first vaccine or placebo injection. The sample here was peripheral blood, taken in a trial of Ad26.COV2.S vaccine versus placebo. These receptors were collected from a person between 18 and 60 years old who received the Ad26.COV2.S COVID-19 vaccine or a placebo.

This chain joins TRBV5-4 and TRBJ1-2; maybe TRBD1 (5 bases). V was trimmed by 4 bases and J by 4 bases, leaving 14 bases between them. The CDR3 covers 14 residues. Germline CDR1 and CDR2: SGHNT and YYREEE (reference sequence). CDR3 coding DNA: TGTGCCAGCAGCCCTTCGGGGGGATTCTATGGCTACACCTTC. Its translation is CASSPSGGFYGYTF.

The rearrangement uses TRBV11-3 and TRBJ2-7; unclear D gene. The V and J ends lost 8 bases and 5 bases respectively, with 25 bases between them. Germline loops: CDR1 SGHNT, CDR2 YENEEA. The CDR3 loop spans 16 amino acids. CDR3 sequence: CASSTGIGRKGNEQYF. For the CDR3, the DNA is TGTGCCAGCTCCACCGGTATTGGACGTAAAGGGAACGAGCAGTACTTC.

This chain links TRBV7-8 with TRBJ2-3; D unresolved. CDR3 length: 12 amino acids. Trimming removed 5 bases from V and 8 bases from J, with 11 bases in between. Germline lookup yields CDR1 SGHVS and CDR2 FQNEAQ. This CDR3 reads CASSPPIGTQYF. The CDR3 region has the DNA TGTGCCAGCAGCCCCCCTATCGGTACGCAGTATTTT.

The rearrangement links TRBV9 to TRBJ1-2; 8 positions match TRBD1. The CDR3 is 17 amino acids. V dropped 3 bases and J dropped 1; count of bases not matched to a gene: 11. The germline V gene has CDR1 SGDLS and CDR2 YYNGEE. The CDR3 protein is CASSGSDRGHFNYGYTF. The CDR3 DNA follows: TGTGCCAGCAGCGGAAGTGACAGGGGACATTTTAACTATGGCTACACCTTC.

This clone was counted only a few times. The chain joins TRBV7-2 to TRBJ2-3; possible D gene TRBD1, 6 bases. Deletions cut 1 base from V and 4 bases from J, with 15 bases between. There are 16 residues in the CDR3. Germline assignment: CDR1 SGHTA and CDR2 FQGNSA. The CDR3 here is CASSLVGVGGPDTQYF. CDR3 bases: TGTGCCAGCAGCTTAGTGGGTGTTGGGGGCCCAGATACGCAGTATTTT.

This chain links TRBV5-4 with TRBJ2-6; 8 bases agree with TRBD1. With 4 bases clipped from V and 3 bases from J, the junction kept 3 bases outside the gene matches. The germline V gene encodes CDR1 SGHNT and CDR2 YYREEE (reference sequence). This CDR3 is 15 amino acids long. The CDR3 DNA reads TGTGCCAGCAGCCTCGGACAGGGTGGGGCCAACGTCCTGACTTTC. This gives the protein CASSLGQGGANVLTF.

The chain links TRBV6-5 to TRBJ2-7; 8 bases align to TRBD1. CDR1 MNHEY and CDR2 SVGAGI come from the germline V gene. The CDR3 consists of 14 residues. J was trimmed by 5 bases and V by 6 bases; bases with no gene match: 9. The CDR3 loop reads CASSQARGLDEQYF. The CDR3 region has the DNA TGTGCCAGCAGCCAGGCCAGGGGGCTTGACGAGCAGTACTTC.

Only one count was recorded for this clone. The rearrangement uses TRBV14 and TRBJ2-7, with unresolved D. Germline assignment: CDR1 SGHDN and CDR2 FVKESK. CDR3 length equals 12 residues. The V and J ends lost 4 bases and 2 bases respectively, with 6 bases between them. CDR3 DNA sequence: TGTGCCAGCAGCCCCACACCCTACGAGCAGTACTTC. Protein sequence: CASSPTPYEQYF.

The chain recombines TRBV19 with TRBJ2-3; 8 bases map to TRBD2. The germline V gene encodes CDR1 LNHDA and CDR2 SQIVND (reference sequence). The CDR3 extends over 15 amino acids. Trimming at V came to 2 bases and at J to 3 bases, leaving 4 bases not matched to a gene. CDR3 nucleotide sequence: TGTGCCAGTAGTATAAGCGGGGGCGGAACAGATACGCAGTATTTT. Protein sequence: CASSISGGGTDTQYF.

The chain combines TRBV30 with TRBJ1-5, with D tentatively TRBD1 (5 bases). Germline CDR1 GTSNPN, CDR2 SVGIG (reference sequence). This CDR3 spans 14 amino acids. V lost 5 bases and J 6 bases, leaving 17 bases between the germline ends. CDR3 nucleotide sequence: TGTGCCTGGGGTGGGACCGACGGGGCTCAGCCCCAGCATTTT. Its translation: CAWGGTDGAQPQHF. Based on the CDR3 plus reference TRBV30 and TRBJ1-5, the full variable domain is SQTIHQWPATLVQPVGSPLSLECTVEGTSNPNLYWYRQAAGRGLQLLFYSVGIGQISSEVPQNLSASRPQDRQFILSSKKLLLSDSGFYLCAWGGTDGAQPQHFGDGTRLSIL.

V gene TRBV18 combines with J gene TRBJ2-7, with TRBD1 matching over 8 bases. V dropped 2 bases and J dropped 4; count of bases not matched to a gene: 7. Germline CDR1 reads KGHSH; CDR2 reads LQKENI. This CDR3 is built from 15 residues. The CDR3 spells CASSPFRDRQYEQYF. CDR3 bases: TGTGCCAGCTCACCATTCCGGGACAGGCAATACGAGCAGTACTTC.

The DNA for the CDR3 is TGTGCCAGCAGTCCCGACACTTACGAGCAGTACTTC. It is translated as CASSPDTYEQYF. The genes are TRBV6-5 and TRBJ2-7, with D unclear. This CDR3 region has 12 residues. Trimming took off 5 bases at V and 4 bases at J, with 9 bases between the two ends. Germline CDR1 is MNHEY and CDR2 is SVGAGI.

V is TRBV28 and J is TRBJ1-1; D is perhaps TRBD1 (6 bases). The CDR3 extends over 14 amino acids. Trimming pared 7 bases from V and 4 bases from J, leaving 16 bases between. Germline CDR1 is MDHEN and CDR2 is SYDVKM. CDR3 residues: CASIRGGEGTEAFF. DNA for the CDR3: TGTGCCAGCATCCGAGGGGGGGAAGGCACTGAAGCTTTCTTT.

A word on this clone: This same CDR3 is encoded by further DNA sequences in the sample. The chain links TRBV9 to TRBJ2-2; D gene uncertain. The CDR3 sequence is 13 residues long. The V end lost 1 base, the J end lost 2 bases, and 3 bases lay between the germline ends. Germline V gives CDR1 SGDLS, CDR2 YYNGEE. In DNA, the CDR3 is TGTGCCAGCAGCGTAAGAAACACCGGGGAGCTGTTTTTT. Translating gives CASSVRNTGELFF.

In nucleotides, the CDR3 is TGTGCCAGCAGCCTCAGGGGCCGCTCCTACGAGCAGTACTTC. This encodes CASSLRGRSYEQYF. The rearrangement links TRBV7-9 to TRBJ2-7; D might be TRBD1 (6 bases). The CDR3 is made up of 14 amino acids. V was cut by 5 bases and J by 0 bases, with 11 bases left in between. Germline loops: CDR1 SEHNR, CDR2 FQNEAQ (reference sequence).

The rearrangement joins TRBV7-3 to TRBJ2-1, with 7 bases identical to TRBD1. Germline CDR1 reads SGHTA; CDR2 reads FQGTGA. Losses at the gene ends were 0 bases for V and 5 bases for J; bases not matched to a gene: 7. This CDR3 contains 16 residues. CDR3 DNA sequence: TGTGCCAGCAGCTTAACCACAGGGGCACCTAACAATGAGCAGTTCTTC. This sequence encodes CASSLTTGAPNNEQFF.

The chain employs TRBV19 and TRBJ2-1, with TRBD1 as a possible D gene (5 bases). The germline gives CDR1 LNHDA, CDR2 SQIVND (reference sequence). The CDR3 contains 15 residues. Trimming took off 2 bases at V and 9 bases at J, with 17 bases between the two ends. The CDR3 nucleotides are TGTGCCAGTAGTATAAGCCCAGGTGGGGCCAGTGAGCAGTTCTTC. Protein product: CASSISPGGASEQFF.

A note on this clone: Other nucleotide sequences from this sample produce the same CDR3. The chain has TRBV5-4 and TRBJ2-2; TRBD2 aligns across 7 bases. J lost 4 bases, V lost 4 bases, and 1 base had no gene match. The CDR3 extends over 13 amino acids. Germline assignment: CDR1 SGHNT and CDR2 YYREEE (reference sequence). CDR3 DNA sequence: TGTGCCAGCAGCCCTAGCGGCACCGGGGAGCTGTTTTTT. It encodes CASSPSGTGELFF.

CDR3 nucleotide sequence: TGTGCCAGCAGTTTAAGCAGGATTAATTCACCCCTCCACTTT. The encoded protein is CASSLSRINSPLHF. J is TRBJ1-6 and V is TRBV27; D unclear. This CDR3 is 14 amino acids long. The V gene's germline CDR1 is MNHEY and CDR2 SMNVEV (reference sequence). V was trimmed by 2 bases and J by 6 bases, leaving 8 bases between them.

V is TRBV10-3 and J is TRBJ2-5; D not resolved. V lost 0 bases and J lost 1, with 6 bases in between. The germline V gene has CDR1 ENHRY and CDR2 SYGVKD. The CDR3 extends over 14 amino acids. CDR3 in amino acids: CAISESIIQETQYF. The DNA for the CDR3 is TGTGCCATCAGTGAGTCGATTATCCAAGAGACCCAGTACTTC.

This clone was recorded only once. This chain joins TRBV7-6 and TRBJ1-3, with 9 nucleotides matching TRBD1. This CDR3 spans 18 amino acids. From germline, CDR1 is SGHVS and CDR2 FNYEAQ. Germline trimming cut 5 bases from V and 0 bases from J; bases unmatched to any gene: 11. Written as DNA, the CDR3 is TGTGCCAGCAGCCCGGGACAGGGACTACCTTACTCTGGAAACACCATATATTTT. Protein product: CASSPGQGLPYSGNTIYF.

The chain has TRBV6-5 and TRBJ1-1, with 10 bases fitting TRBD1. The V segment lost 2 bases and the J segment 5 bases; nucleotides outside the gene matches: 2. Per germline, CDR1 MNHEY and CDR2 SVGAGI. There are 14 residues in the CDR3. As DNA, the CDR3 is TGTGCCAGCAGTTACGGGACAGGGGCGACTGAAGCTTTCTTT. Its translation: CASSYGTGATEAFF.

The rearrangement joins TRBV7-9 to TRBJ1-1; D gene unclear. V lost 4 bases to trimming and J lost 4 bases, with 19 bases between them. The CDR3 contains 16 residues. Germline CDR1 reads SEHNR; CDR2 reads FQNEAQ (reference sequence). The chain's CDR3 is CASSSPLETAGTEAFF. DNA of the CDR3: TGTGCCAGCAGCTCCCCCCTAGAAACGGCGGGCACTGAAGCTTTCTTT. Looking up the rest from reference TRBV7-9 and TRBJ1-1 gives the full variable domain: DTGVSQNPRHKITKRGQNVTFRCDPISEHNRLYWYRQTLGQGPEFLTYFQNEAQLEKSRLLSDRFSAERPKGSFSTLEIQRTEQGDSAMYLCASSSPLETAGTEAFFGQGTRLTVV.

In this sample, this clone turned up once. This sequence joins TRBV30 and TRBJ1-1; D gene uncertain. The CDR3 runs to 13 residues. CDR1 GTSNPN and CDR2 SVGIG come from the germline V gene (reference sequence). V was shortened by 2 bases and J by 2 bases, with 9 bases between the two germline ends. CDR3: CAWSYGGNTEAFF. In DNA form, the CDR3 reads TGTGCCTGGAGTTATGGAGGAAACACTGAAGCTTTCTTT.

This sequence joins TRBV6-5 and TRBJ2-2; no definite D call. The CDR3 is 15 amino acids. Trimming took 2 bases from V and 5 from J, leaving 12 bases between them. The germline gives CDR1 MNHEY, CDR2 SVGAGI. The CDR3 loop is CASSYDWDWTGELFF. CDR3 in DNA: TGTGCCAGCAGTTACGATTGGGATTGGACCGGGGAGCTGTTTTTT.

The rearrangement links TRBV4-2 to TRBJ1-4; D ambiguous. V lost 0 bases and J lost 0, with 5 bases in between. The CDR3 extends over 15 amino acids. Germline CDR1 reads LGHNA; CDR2 reads YNFKEQ. CDR3 loop: CASSQEGATNEKLFF. CDR3 sequence (DNA): TGTGCCAGCAGCCAAGAGGGAGCAACTAATGAAAAACTGTTTTTT.

This rearrangement joins TRBV27 to TRBJ1-2, with D maybe TRBD1 (5 bases). The CDR3 runs to 16 residues. V was pared by 1 base and J by 6 bases, with 18 bases between. The germline V gene encodes CDR1 MNHEY and CDR2 SMNVEV (reference sequence). The CDR3 loop is CASSLWGDADPNGYTF. The CDR3 DNA reads TGTGCCAGCAGTTTATGGGGGGACGCAGATCCCAATGGCTACACCTTC.